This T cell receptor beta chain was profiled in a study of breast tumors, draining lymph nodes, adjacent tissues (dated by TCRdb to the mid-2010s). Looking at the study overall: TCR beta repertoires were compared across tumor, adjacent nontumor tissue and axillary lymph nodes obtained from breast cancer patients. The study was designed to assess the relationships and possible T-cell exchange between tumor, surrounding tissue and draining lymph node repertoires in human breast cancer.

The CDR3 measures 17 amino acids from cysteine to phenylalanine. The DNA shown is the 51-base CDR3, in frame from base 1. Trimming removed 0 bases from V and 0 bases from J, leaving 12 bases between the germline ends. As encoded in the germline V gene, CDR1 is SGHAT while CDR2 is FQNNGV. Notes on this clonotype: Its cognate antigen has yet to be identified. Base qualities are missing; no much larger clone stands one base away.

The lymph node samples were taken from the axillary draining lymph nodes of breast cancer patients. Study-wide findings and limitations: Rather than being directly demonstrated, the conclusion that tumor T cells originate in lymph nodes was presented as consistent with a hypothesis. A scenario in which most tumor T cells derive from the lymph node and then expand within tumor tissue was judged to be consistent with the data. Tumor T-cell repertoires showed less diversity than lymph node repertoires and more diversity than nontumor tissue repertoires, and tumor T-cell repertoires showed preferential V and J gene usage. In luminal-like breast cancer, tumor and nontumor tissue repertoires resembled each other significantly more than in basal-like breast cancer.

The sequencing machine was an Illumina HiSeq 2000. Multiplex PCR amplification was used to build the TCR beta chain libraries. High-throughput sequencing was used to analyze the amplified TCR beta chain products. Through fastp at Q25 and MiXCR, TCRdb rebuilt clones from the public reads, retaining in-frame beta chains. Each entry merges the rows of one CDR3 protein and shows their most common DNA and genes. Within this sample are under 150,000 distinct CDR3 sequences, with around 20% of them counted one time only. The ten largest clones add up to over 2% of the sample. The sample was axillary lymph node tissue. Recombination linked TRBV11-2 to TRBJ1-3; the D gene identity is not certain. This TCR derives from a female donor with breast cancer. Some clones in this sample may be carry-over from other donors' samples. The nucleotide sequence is TGTGCCAGCAGCTTAGATACAGTCGAGAGCTCTGGAAACACCATATATTTT. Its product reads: CASSLDTVESSGNTIYF.